These T cell receptor beta chains were read from a single sample in a study of CD8 T cells in ankylosing spondylitis. TCRdb independently ran MiXCR on the 5' RACE reads; one entry per CDR3 protein. The repertoire holds under 200,000 distinct CDR3 sequences, 13% seen once, with 11% in the top ten. The sample consisted of blood, either unsorted or a sorted T cell fraction (not recorded which). These receptors came from a female donor with ankylosing spondylitis or in good health (not recorded which). Both conserved end residues are part of each CDR3. A D gene is named only where the DNA matches it firmly. Clone size, where shown, is once, few, many, or a class for clones that have expanded.

clone_size	j_call	v_call	d_call	cdr3_aa	cdr3_nt
many	TRBJ2-1	TRBV6-1	NA	CASSETGSSYNEQFF	TGTGCCAGCAGTGAGACAGGCAGCTCCTACAATGAGCAGTTCTTC
few	TRBJ2-1	TRBV7-9	TRBD1	CASSSRDSSFNEQFF	TGTGCCAGCAGTTCCCGGGACAGCAGCTTTAACGAGCAGTTCTTC
few	TRBJ2-6	TRBV24-1	NA	CATSDSLRVIPLSGANVLTF	TGTGCCACCAGTGATTCTTTACGGGTCATCCCCCTCTCTGGGGCCAACGTCCTGACTTTC
many	TRBJ2-1	TRBV7-2	TRBD2	CAGTREVRGEQFF	TGTGCCGGTACGCGGGAGGTTAGGGGTGAGCAGTTCTTC
NA	TRBJ2-7	TRBV12-3/TRBV12-4	TRBD2	CASSFIAGGLSYEQYF	TGTGCCAGCAGTTTTATAGCGGGAGGGCTATCCTACGAGCAGTACTTC
many	TRBJ2-7	TRBV7-2	NA	CASSLDVGHEQYF	TGTGCCAGCAGCTTAGATGTGGGGCACGAGCAGTACTTC
many	TRBJ2-7	TRBV7-2	NA	CASSEESWGATYEQYF	TGTGCCAGCAGCGAAGAAAGCTGGGGCGCTACCTACGAGCAGTACTTC
many	TRBJ2-6	TRBV7-2	NA	CASSLGSSGANVLTF	TGTGCCAGCAGCTTAGGGAGCTCTGGGGCCAACGTCCTGACTTTC
many	TRBJ2-1	TRBV5-1	NA	CASSLEGNEQFF	TGCGCCAGCAGCTTGGAGGGTAATGAGCAGTTCTTC
many	TRBJ2-2	TRBV20-1	NA	CSARDEGGTLTGELFF	TGCAGTGCTAGAGATGAAGGCGGGACTTTAACCGGGGAGCTGTTTTTT
NA	TRBJ1-2	TRBV4-1	TRBD1	CASSHRDSRFYGYTF	TGCGCCAGCAGCCACCGGGACAGCCGCTTCTATGGCTACACCTTC
few	TRBJ2-1	TRBV19	NA	CASSIRREEEEQFF	TGTGCCAGTAGTATTCGGCGAGAGGAAGAAGAGCAGTTCTTC
many	TRBJ1-2	TRBV7-2	NA	CASSLIAGGDYGYTF	TGTGCCAGCAGCTTAATAGCGGGGGGGGACTATGGCTACACCTTC
many	TRBJ2-5	TRBV11-2	TRBD1	CASSLSRDRVETQYF	TGTGCCAGCAGCTTATCCAGGGACAGGGTGGAGACCCAGTACTTC
NA	TRBJ2-7	TRBV20-1	NA	CSAPRVSPRGEQYF	TGCAGTGCTCCCAGGGTCTCCCCCCGAGGCGAGCAGTACTTC
many	TRBJ2-1	TRBV5-1	TRBD2	CASSPGLAGGFSHNEQFF	TGCGCCAGCAGCCCGGGACTAGCGGGAGGCTTCAGCCACAATGAGCAGTTCTTC
many	TRBJ1-3	TRBV12-3/TRBV12-4	NA	CASTSSGNTIYF	TGTGCCAGCACCTCTTCTGGAAACACCATATATTTT
many	TRBJ1-6	TRBV28	NA	CASSLRGAGNSPLHF	TGTGCCAGCAGTTTACGGGGAGCGGGCAATTCACCCCTCCACTTT
many	TRBJ2-2	TRBV3-1	TRBD2	CASSPSGANTGELFF	TGTGCCAGCAGCCCTAGCGGGGCGAACACCGGGGAGCTGTTTTTT
NA	TRBJ1-1	TRBV19	NA	CASSRGGNMNTEAFF	TGTGCCAGTAGCAGGGGAGGCAACATGAACACTGAAGCTTTCTTT
NA	TRBJ2-1	TRBV5-1	NA	CASSGILSGRDEQFF	TGCGCCAGCAGCGGGATTTTGTCGGGAAGGGATGAGCAGTTCTTC
NA	TRBJ2-1	TRBV20-1	TRBD2	CSARRLAGGFNEQFF	TGCAGTGCTAGAAGACTAGCGGGAGGGTTTAATGAGCAGTTCTTC
few	TRBJ1-2	TRBV12-3/TRBV12-4	NA	CASSRAGGYTF	TGTGCCAGCAGCCGGGCTGGTGGCTACACCTTC
few	TRBJ1-2	TRBV6-2/TRBV6-3	NA	CASSDTGTFNYGYTF	TGTGCCAGCAGTGATACCGGGACCTTTAACTATGGCTACACCTTC
many	TRBJ1-6	TRBV25-1	NA	CASSEVLLNSPLHF	TGTGCCAGCAGTGAAGTCTTACTTAATTCACCCCTCCACTTT
NA	TRBJ2-1	TRBV4-2	NA	CASSQVGKGGDEQFF	TGTGCCAGCAGCCAAGTGGGAAAGGGGGGCGATGAGCAGTTCTTC
many	TRBJ2-7	TRBV5-1	TRBD1	CASSSGTGGEQYF	TGCGCCAGCAGCTCAGGGACAGGGGGCGAGCAGTACTTC
few	TRBJ2-3	TRBV11-2	TRBD2	CASSLLGLAGRIELTDTQYF	TGTGCCAGCAGCTTGCTCGGACTAGCGGGGCGCATCGAACTCACAGATACGCAGTATTTT
NA	TRBJ1-3	TRBV5-1	NA	CASSLGPLTGQGNTIYF	TGCGCCAGCAGCTTGGGACCCTTAACAGGGCAAGGAAACACCATATATTTT
few	TRBJ2-1	TRBV7-2	NA	CASSLAGDGWEQFF	TGTGCCAGCAGCTTAGCCGGAGATGGCTGGGAGCAGTTCTTC
NA	TRBJ2-1	TRBV3-1	NA	CASCQGLELPPYNEQFF	TGTGCCAGCTGCCAAGGATTGGAACTACCACCTTACAATGAGCAGTTCTTC
many	TRBJ1-2	TRBV7-8	NA	CASSKSLQGNYGYTF	TGTGCCAGCAGCAAGTCACTACAGGGAAACTATGGCTACACCTTC
many	TRBJ1-1	TRBV29-1	NA	CSGSGTENTEAFF	TGCAGCGGGTCCGGGACGGAGAACACTGAAGCTTTCTTT
NA	TRBJ2-7	TRBV11-3	TRBD2	CASSFPGLGYGEQYF	TGTGCCAGCAGCTTCCCGGGACTAGGGTACGGGGAGCAGTACTTC
many	TRBJ2-1	TRBV29-1	TRBD1	CSANRGGDEQFF	TGCAGCGCAAACAGGGGCGGCGATGAGCAGTTCTTC
NA	TRBJ1-4	TRBV4-3	NA	CASGPTGGEKLFF	TGCGCCAGCGGCCCGACAGGAGGGGAAAAACTGTTTTTT
NA	TRBJ1-1	TRBV12-3/TRBV12-4	TRBD1	CASCIRDSGAAFF	TGTGCCAGCTGTATCCGGGACAGTGGGGCAGCTTTCTTT
many	TRBJ2-3	TRBV4-1	TRBD2	CASSRTIAGGLTDTQYF	TGCGCCAGCAGCCGGACAATAGCGGGAGGTTTGACAGATACGCAGTATTTT
many	TRBJ1-3	TRBV7-8	NA	CASSLVAGGAGNTIYF	TGTGCCAGCAGCTTAGTTGCGGGGGGCGCGGGAAACACCATATATTTT
many	TRBJ1-1	TRBV5-1	NA	CASSLALRGRKTEAFF	TGCGCCAGCAGCTTGGCTTTGAGGGGGAGAAAAACTGAAGCTTTCTTT
NA	TRBJ2-3	TRBV20-1	NA	CSAGEGHSDTQYF	TGCAGTGCGGGGGAGGGACATTCAGATACGCAGTATTTT
NA	TRBJ1-5	TRBV5-6	NA	CASSRRSLANQPQHF	TGTGCCAGCAGCCGCAGGTCTCTAGCAAATCAGCCCCAGCATTTT
many	TRBJ1-1	TRBV11-2	TRBD1	CASTTHHRGTGNTEAFF	TGTGCCAGCACCACTCACCACAGGGGGACGGGGAACACTGAAGCTTTCTTT
many	TRBJ2-1	TRBV11-2	TRBD2	CASSLEGSSGYNEQFF	TGTGCCAGCAGCTTAGAGGGCTCTAGCGGGTACAATGAGCAGTTCTTC
NA	TRBJ2-5	TRBV20-1	TRBD1	CSARPKGGLRETQYF	TGCAGTGCTAGACCCAAAGGGGGCCTGCGGGAGACCCAGTACTTC
many	TRBJ2-1	TRBV20-1	TRBD2	CSAPTGTSGNNEQFF	TGCAGTGCTCCCACCGGGACTAGCGGTAACAATGAGCAGTTCTTC
many	TRBJ1-1	TRBV5-1	NA	CASSSEGNTEAFF	TGCGCCAGCAGTTCAGAGGGGAACACTGAAGCTTTCTTT
NA	TRBJ2-7	TRBV6-4	TRBD2	CASSSTPTGGEQYF	TGTGCCAGCAGCTCGACACCGACGGGGGGGGAGCAGTACTTC
few	TRBJ2-1	TRBV5-1	TRBD2	CASSFSGGPSDEQFF	TGCGCCAGCAGCTTTTCGGGAGGACCTTCGGATGAGCAGTTCTTC
many	TRBJ2-1	TRBV14	NA	CASSQDQSLGLPYNEQFF	TGTGCCAGCAGCCAAGATCAGTCCCTCGGACTCCCCTACAATGAGCAGTTCTTC
many	TRBJ2-5	TRBV20-1	TRBD1	CSAPRAGGFGETQYF	TGCAGTGCCCCTAGGGCAGGGGGCTTTGGGGAGACCCAGTACTTC
few	TRBJ2-7	TRBV6-6	NA	CASSGAVVFEGYF	TGTGCCAGCTCCGGGGCGGTAGTATTTGAAGGGTACTTC
NA	TRBJ2-7	TRBV7-2	NA	CASSFSVGNYEQYF	TGTGCCAGCAGCTTTTCGGTTGGCAACTACGAGCAGTACTTC
many	TRBJ2-3	TRBV5-1	TRBD2	CASSLEGSGSSQYF	TGCGCCAGCAGCTTGGAAGGTAGCGGGAGTTCGCAGTATTTT
NA	TRBJ2-4	TRBV7-2	TRBD2	CASSWSSGGAKNIQYF	TGTGCCAGCAGCTGGTCTAGCGGTGGGGCCAAAAACATTCAGTACTTC
NA	TRBJ2-2	TRBV27	NA	CASSASANTGELFF	TGTGCCAGTAGCGCTAGCGCGAACACCGGGGAGCTGTTTTTT
NA	TRBJ2-2	TRBV6-2/TRBV6-3	TRBD2	CASSYWSSGVNTGELFF	TGTGCCAGCAGTTACTGGTCTAGCGGGGTAAACACCGGGGAGCTGTTTTTT
NA	TRBJ2-3	TRBV10-3	TRBD2	CAISEGTSGRHSTDTQYF	TGTGCCATCAGTGAGGGAACTAGCGGGAGACACAGCACAGATACGCAGTATTTT